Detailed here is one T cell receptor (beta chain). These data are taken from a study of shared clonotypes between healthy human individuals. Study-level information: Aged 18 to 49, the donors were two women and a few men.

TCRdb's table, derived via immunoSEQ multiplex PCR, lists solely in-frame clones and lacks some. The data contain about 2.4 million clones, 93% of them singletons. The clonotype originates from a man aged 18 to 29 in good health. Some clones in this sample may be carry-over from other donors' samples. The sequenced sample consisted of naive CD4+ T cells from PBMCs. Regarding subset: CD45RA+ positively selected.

The CDR3 bases are TGTGCCAGTAGTTGGACAGGGGGCCTTTTCTATGGCTACACCTTC. Protein: CASSWTGGLFYGYTF. The rearrangement links TRBV19 to TRBJ1-2; TRBD1 agrees at 11 bases. The CDR3 runs 15 residues. V lost 5 bases and J lost 4; bases outside the gene matches: 6. Looked up from germline, CDR1 is LNHDA and CDR2 is SQIVND (reference sequence).